This T cell receptor beta chain appears in the sequencing data of a study of blood T cell repertoires in COVID-19. Whole-study context: Researchers got acute and convalescent COVID-19 samples from the United States, Italy and Spain. The analysed material was cDNA or gDNA that came from T cells, B-cell-depleted T cells, or PBMCs.

As originally analysed: Estimation of nucleated cell counts relied on the amplification of reference gene primers. Assay: immunoSEQ multiplex PCR; the TCRdb copy retains only in-frame clones and omits some. For V, J and clone size, that table is used; D and trimming come from the DNA. The sample includes some 530,000 clones, 80% to 90% of them seen just once. The CDR3 runs to 14 residues. The junction had 1 base not matched to a gene; V was cut back by 2 bases and J by 4 bases. Germline CDR1 is MNHNY and CDR2 is SVGAGI (reference sequence). The sequencing sample was made of peripheral blood. The receptor was isolated from a human donor in a cohort sampled during active COVID-19. The chain joins TRBV6-6 to TRBJ2-7; 11 bases agree with TRBD1. CDR3 DNA: TGTGCCAGCAGTTACGGACAGGGGGCGTACGAGCAGTACTTC. Protein: CASSYGQGAYEQYF.